This T cell receptor (beta chain) appears in the sequencing data of a study of T cell responses to AZD1222 COVID-19 vaccine. The overall study: The study pooled second doses at about 4 or about 12 weeks. Points from the study as a whole: Clonal diversity was possibly underestimated, and the donors were mostly white British, with more females.

Libraries were prepared by immunoSEQ multiplex PCR; TCRdb keeps only in-frame clonotypes and omits some of them. The sample includes around 77,000 clones, about nine tenths of them seen just once. The V end was cut by 5 bases, the J end by 4 bases, with 23 bases between. Germline CDR1 is SGHAT and CDR2 is FQNNGV. This CDR3 comprises 17 residues. As to this clone: The antigen remains undetermined.

This chain connects TRBV11-2 to TRBJ1-2, with TRBD1 as a possible D gene (5 bases). The source material was peripheral blood, sampled on day 0 of AZD1222 vaccination. The sequence was collected from an adult in good health. CDR3 sequence (DNA): TGTGCCAGCAGCCCCCGACACACAGATGGGGGGGGCTATGGCTACACCTTC. Its translation is CASSPRHTDGGGYGYTF.